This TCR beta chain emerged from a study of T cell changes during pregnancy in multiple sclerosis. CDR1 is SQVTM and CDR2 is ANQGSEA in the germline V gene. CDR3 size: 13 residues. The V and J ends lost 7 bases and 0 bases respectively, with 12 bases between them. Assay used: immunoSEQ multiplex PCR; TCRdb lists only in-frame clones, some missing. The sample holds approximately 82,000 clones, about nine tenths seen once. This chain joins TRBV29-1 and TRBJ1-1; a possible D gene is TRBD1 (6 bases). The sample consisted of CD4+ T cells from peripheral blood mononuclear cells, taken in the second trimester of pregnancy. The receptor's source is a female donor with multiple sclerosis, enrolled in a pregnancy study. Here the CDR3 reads CSGRGAMNTEAFF. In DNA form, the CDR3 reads TGCAGCGGCCGGGGGGCCATGAACACTGAAGCTTTCTTT.